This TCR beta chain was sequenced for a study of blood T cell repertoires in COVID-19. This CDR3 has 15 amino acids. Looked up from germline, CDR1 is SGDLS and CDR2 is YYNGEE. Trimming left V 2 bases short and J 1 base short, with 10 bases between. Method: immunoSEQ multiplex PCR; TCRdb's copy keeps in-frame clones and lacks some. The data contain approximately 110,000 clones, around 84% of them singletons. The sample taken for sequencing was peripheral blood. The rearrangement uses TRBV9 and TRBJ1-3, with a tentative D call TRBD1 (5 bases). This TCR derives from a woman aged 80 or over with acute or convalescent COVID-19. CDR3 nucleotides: TGTGCCAGCAGCGTGACGGACACTTCTGGAAACACCATATATTTT. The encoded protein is CASSVTDTSGNTIYF.